What follows describes a single T cell receptor beta chain. Germline-derived CDR1 and CDR2 are SGHRS and YFSETQ. Trimming shortened V by 4 bases and J by 2 bases, and 12 bases separated the two germline ends. The CDR3 extends over 14 amino acids. The data were obtained in a study of blood T cell repertoires in COVID-19. Turning to the study itself: The origin of the acute and convalescent COVID-19 samples was the United States, Italy and Spain. The cDNA or gDNA used as material had been derived from T cells, B-cell-depleted T cells, or PBMCs.

Original methodology: Cell counts per sample came from amplifying reference gene primers. Sequenced by immunoSEQ multiplex PCR; TCRdb stores in-frame clones only, minus some. The DNA was the basis for D and trimming; V, J and clone size are from that table. This table has more than 30,000 clones, roughly nine tenths appearing once. The sample comprised peripheral blood. The chain joins TRBV5-1 to TRBJ1-1, with D possibly being TRBD1 (5 bases). The sequence derives from a woman aged 40-49 years with active or convalescent COVID-19. The CDR3 region is CASSPAGTNTEAFF. The CDR3 DNA reads as TGCGCCAGCAGCCCGGCCGGGACTAACACTGAAGCTTTCTTT.